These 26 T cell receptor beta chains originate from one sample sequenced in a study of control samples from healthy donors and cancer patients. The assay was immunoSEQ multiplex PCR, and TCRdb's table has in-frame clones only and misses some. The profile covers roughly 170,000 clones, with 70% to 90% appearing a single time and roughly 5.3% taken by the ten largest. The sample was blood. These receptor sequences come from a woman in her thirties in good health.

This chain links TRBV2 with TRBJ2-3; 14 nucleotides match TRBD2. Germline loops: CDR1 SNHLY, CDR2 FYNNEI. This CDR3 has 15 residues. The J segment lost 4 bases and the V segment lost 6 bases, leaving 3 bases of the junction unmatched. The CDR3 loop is CASSGLAGGPDTQYF. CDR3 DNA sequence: TGTGCCAGCAGCGGACTAGCGGGAGGACCAGATACGCAGTATTTT.

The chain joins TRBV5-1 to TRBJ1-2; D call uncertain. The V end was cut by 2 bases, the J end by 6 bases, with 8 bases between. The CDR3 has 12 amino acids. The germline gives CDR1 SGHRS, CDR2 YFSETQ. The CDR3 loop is CASSFGVDGYTF. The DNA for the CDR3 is TGCGCCAGCAGCTTCGGGGTCGATGGCTACACCTTC. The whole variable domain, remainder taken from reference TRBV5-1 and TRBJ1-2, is KAGVTQTPRYLIKTRGQQVTLSCSPISGHRSVSWYQQTPGQGLQFLFEYFSETQRNKGNFPGRFSGRQFSNSRSEMNVSTLELGDSALYLCASSFGVDGYTFGSGTRLTVV.

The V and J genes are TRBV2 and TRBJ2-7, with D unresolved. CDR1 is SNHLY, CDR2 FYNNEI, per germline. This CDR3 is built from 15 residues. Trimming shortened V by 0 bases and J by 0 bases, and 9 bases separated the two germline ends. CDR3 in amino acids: CASSEAPGISYEQYF. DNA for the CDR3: TGTGCCAGCAGTGAAGCACCGGGTATCTCCTACGAGCAGTACTTC.

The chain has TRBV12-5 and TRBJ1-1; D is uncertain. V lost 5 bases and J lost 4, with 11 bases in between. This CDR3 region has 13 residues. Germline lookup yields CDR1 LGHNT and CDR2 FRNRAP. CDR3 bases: TGTGCTAGTGGTATAGGGCCCGGCACTGAAGCTTTCTTT. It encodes CASGIGPGTEAFF.

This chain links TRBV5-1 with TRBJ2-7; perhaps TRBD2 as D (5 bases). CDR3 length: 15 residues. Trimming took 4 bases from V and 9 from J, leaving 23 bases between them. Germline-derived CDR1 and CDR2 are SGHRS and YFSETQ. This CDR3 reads CASSGTSGPTQRQYF. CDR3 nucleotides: TGCGCCAGCAGCGGAACTAGTGGGCCCACCCAACGGCAGTACTTC.

The CDR3 sequence: CASSNQGQKVQPQHF. CDR3 nucleotides: TGTGCCAGTAGCAACCAAGGACAGAAGGTGCAGCCCCAGCATTTT. This chain connects TRBV19 to TRBJ1-5, with a tentative D call TRBD1 (6 bases). CDR1 LNHDA and CDR2 SQIVND come from the germline V gene (reference sequence). There are 15 residues in the CDR3. With 6 bases removed from V and 7 bases from J, the gap between germline ends came to 19 bases.

DNA of the CDR3: TGCGCCAGCAGCTTGGCCAGCCTATACAATGAGCAGTTCTTC. Amino acids: CASSLASLYNEQFF. The J gene is TRBJ2-1, the V gene TRBV5-1; D not resolved. The V end was cut by 0 bases, the J end by 4 bases, with 8 bases between. The CDR3 is 14 amino acids. Germline values: CDR1 SGHRS, CDR2 YFSETQ.

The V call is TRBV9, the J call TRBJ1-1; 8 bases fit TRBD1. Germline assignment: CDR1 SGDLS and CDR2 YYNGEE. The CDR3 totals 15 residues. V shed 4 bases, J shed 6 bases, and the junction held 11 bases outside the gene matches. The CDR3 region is CASSTTGGIGSEAFF. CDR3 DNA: TGTGCCAGCAGCACCACAGGGGGAATCGGGTCTGAAGCTTTCTTT. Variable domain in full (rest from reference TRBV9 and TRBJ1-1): DSGVTQTPKHLITATGQRVTLRCSPRSGDLSVYWYQQSLDQGLQFLIQYYNGEERAKGNILERFSAQQFPDLHSELNLSSLELGDSALYFCASSTTGGIGSEAFFGQGTRLTVV.

The CDR3 protein is CAISEIPGTGRENIQYF. DNA of the CDR3: TGTGCCATCAGTGAAATTCCCGGGACAGGGAGGGAGAACATTCAGTACTTC. The chain couples TRBV10-3 to TRBJ2-4; 9 bases match TRBD1. Germline assignment: CDR1 ENHRY and CDR2 SYGVKD. There are 17 residues in the CDR3. V gave up 3 bases and J gave up 7 bases; unmatched junction bases: 13.

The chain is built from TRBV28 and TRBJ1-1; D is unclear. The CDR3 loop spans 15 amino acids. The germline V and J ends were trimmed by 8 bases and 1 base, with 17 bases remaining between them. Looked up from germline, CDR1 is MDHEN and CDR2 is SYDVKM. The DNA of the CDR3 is TGTGCCAGCCGACCCGGCCAGGCGGGGAACACTGAAGCTTTCTTT. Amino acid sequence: CASRPGQAGNTEAFF. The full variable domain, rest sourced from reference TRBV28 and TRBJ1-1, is DVKVTQSSRYLVKRTGEKVFLECVQDMDHENMFWYRQDPGLGLRLIYFSYDVKMKEKGDIPEGYSVSREKKERFSLILESASTNQTSMYLCASRPGQAGNTEAFFGQGTRLTVV.

CDR3 loop: CATSRDGNTQYF. The CDR3 DNA reads TGTGCCACCAGCAGAGATGGGAATACGCAGTATTTT. This rearrangement joins TRBV15 to TRBJ2-3; no reliable D call. The V end was cut by 0 bases, the J end by 7 bases, with 5 bases between. The germline V gene has CDR1 LNHNV and CDR2 YYDKDF (reference sequence). The CDR3 consists of 12 residues.

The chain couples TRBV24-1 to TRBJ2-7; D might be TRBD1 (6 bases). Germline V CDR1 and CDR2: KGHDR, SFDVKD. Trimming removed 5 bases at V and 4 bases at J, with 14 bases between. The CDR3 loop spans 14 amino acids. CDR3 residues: CATSVLRGGYEQYV. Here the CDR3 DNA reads TGTGCCACCAGTGTGCTCAGGGGTGGATACGAGCAGTACGTC.

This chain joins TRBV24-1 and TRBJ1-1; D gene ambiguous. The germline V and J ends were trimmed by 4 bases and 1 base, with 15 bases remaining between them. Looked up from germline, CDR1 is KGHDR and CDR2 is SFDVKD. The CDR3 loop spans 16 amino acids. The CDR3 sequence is CATSEDAFRGNTEAFF. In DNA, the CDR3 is TGTGCCACCAGTGAGGACGCTTTCAGAGGGAACACTGAAGCTTTCTTT.

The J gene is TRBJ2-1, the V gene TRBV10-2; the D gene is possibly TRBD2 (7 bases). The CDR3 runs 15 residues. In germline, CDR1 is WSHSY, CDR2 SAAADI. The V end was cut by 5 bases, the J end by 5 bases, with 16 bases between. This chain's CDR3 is CASSILRGADNEQFF. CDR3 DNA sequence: TGCGCCAGCAGTATCCTCCGGGGGGCCGACAATGAGCAGTTCTTC.

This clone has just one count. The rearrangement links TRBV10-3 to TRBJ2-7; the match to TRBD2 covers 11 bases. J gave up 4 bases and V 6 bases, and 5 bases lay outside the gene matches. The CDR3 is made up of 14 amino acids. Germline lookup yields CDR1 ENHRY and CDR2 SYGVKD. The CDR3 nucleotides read TGTGCCATCAGGCGGGGACTAGCGGATTACGAGCAGTACTTC. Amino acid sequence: CAIRRGLADYEQYF.

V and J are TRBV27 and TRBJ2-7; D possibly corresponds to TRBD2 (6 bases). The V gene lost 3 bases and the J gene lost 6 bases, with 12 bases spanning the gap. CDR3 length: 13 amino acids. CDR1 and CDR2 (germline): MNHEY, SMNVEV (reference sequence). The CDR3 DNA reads TGTGCCAGCAGTTTGGGGGGTAATCGCGAGCAGTACTTC. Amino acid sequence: CASSLGGNREQYF.

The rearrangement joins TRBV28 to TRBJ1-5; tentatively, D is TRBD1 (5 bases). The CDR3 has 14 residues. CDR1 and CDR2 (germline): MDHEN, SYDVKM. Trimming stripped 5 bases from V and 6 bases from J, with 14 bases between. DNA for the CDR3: TGTGCCAGCAGTCTCCCACAGGCTTTTCAGCCCCAGCATTTT. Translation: CASSLPQAFQPQHF.

The CDR3 region has the DNA TGTGCCTGGAGTGTGAAGCCCGGGGAGCTGTTTTTT. Its translation: CAWSVKPGELFF. This rearrangement joins TRBV30 to TRBJ2-2; D ambiguous. This CDR3 spans 12 amino acids. The germline V gene encodes CDR1 GTSNPN and CDR2 SVGIG (reference sequence). V lost 0 bases and J 6 bases, leaving 5 bases between the germline ends.

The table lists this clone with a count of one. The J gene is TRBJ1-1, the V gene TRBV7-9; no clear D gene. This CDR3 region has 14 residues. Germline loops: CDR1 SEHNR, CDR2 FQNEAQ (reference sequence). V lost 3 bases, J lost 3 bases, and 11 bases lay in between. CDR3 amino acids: CASSLLTGDTEAFF. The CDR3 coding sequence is TGTGCCAGCAGCTTGTTAACCGGAGACACTGAAGCTTTCTTT. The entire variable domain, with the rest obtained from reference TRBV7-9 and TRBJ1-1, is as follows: DTGVSQNPRHKITKRGQNVTFRCDPISEHNRLYWYRQTLGQGPEFLTYFQNEAQLEKSRLLSDRFSAERPKGSFSTLEIQRTEQGDSAMYLCASSLLTGDTEAFFGQGTRLTVV.

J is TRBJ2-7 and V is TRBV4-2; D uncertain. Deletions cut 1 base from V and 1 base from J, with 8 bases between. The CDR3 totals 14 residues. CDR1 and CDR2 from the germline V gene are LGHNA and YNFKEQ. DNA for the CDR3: TGTGCCAGCAGCCAAGTCGCTGAGTCCTACGAGCAGTACTTC. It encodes CASSQVAESYEQYF.

The CDR3 DNA sequence: TGTGCCAGCAGAACAGGGCTTGATGACACTGAAGCTTTCTTT. Its translation: CASRTGLDDTEAFF. The genes are TRBV27 and TRBJ1-1; possible D gene TRBD1, 6 bases. CDR1 is MNHEY, CDR2 SMNVEV, per germline (reference sequence). The CDR3 has 14 amino acids. Trimming cost V 6 bases and J 3 bases, with 14 bases left between them.

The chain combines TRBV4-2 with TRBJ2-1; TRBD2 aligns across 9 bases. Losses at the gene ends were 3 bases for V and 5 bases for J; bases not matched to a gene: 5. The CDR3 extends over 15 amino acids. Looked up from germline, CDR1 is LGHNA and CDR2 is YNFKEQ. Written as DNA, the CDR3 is TGTGCCAGCAGCCACTTAGCGGGAGCCAACAATGAGCAGTTCTTC. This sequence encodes CASSHLAGANNEQFF.

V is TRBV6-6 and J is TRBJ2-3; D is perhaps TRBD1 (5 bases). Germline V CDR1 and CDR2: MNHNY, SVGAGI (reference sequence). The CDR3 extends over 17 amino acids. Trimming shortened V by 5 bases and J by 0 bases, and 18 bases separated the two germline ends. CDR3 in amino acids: CASSPYPDSLSTDTQYF. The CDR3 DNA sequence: TGTGCCAGCAGTCCCTACCCTGACAGCCTCAGCACAGATACGCAGTATTTT.

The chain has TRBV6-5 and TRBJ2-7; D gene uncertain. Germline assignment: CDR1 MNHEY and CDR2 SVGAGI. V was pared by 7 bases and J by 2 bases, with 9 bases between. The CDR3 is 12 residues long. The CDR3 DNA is TGTGCCAGCACGCAGCAAACCTACGAGCAGTACTTC. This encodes CASTQQTYEQYF.

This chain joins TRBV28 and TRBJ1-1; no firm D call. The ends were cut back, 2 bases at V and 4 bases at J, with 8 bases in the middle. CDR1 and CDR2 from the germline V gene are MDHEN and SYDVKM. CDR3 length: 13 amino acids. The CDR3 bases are TGTGCCAGCAGTTTAGCGGGGTTCACTGAAGCTTTCTTT. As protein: CASSLAGFTEAFF.

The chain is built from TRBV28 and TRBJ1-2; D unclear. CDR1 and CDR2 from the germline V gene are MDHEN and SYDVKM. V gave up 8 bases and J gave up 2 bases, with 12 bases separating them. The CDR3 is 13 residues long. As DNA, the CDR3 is TGTGCCAGCCGAACAGAAGGGAACTATGGCTACACCTTC. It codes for CASRTEGNYGYTF.